A single sample gave rise to the 17 T cell receptor beta chains below, sequenced in a study of blood T cell repertoires in COVID-19. Measured with immunoSEQ multiplex PCR; TCRdb has only the in-frame clones, and not every one. This sample has roughly 120,000 clones, with approximately 87% found just once. The specimen sequenced was peripheral blood. The receptors here all came from a man in his 70s who had recovered from COVID-19.

V and J are TRBV7-2 and TRBJ2-1; 9 bases align to TRBD2. CDR3 length: 15 residues. From germline, CDR1 is SGHTA and CDR2 FQGNSA. J gave up 3 bases and V 3 bases, and 3 bases lay outside the gene matches. CDR3 nucleotide sequence: TGTGCCAGCAGCTTTCTAGCGGGGAACTACAATGAGCAGTTCTTC. Translating it yields CASSFLAGNYNEQFF.

V and J are TRBV10-2 and TRBJ1-5, with a tentative D call TRBD1 (5 bases). V lost 3 bases, J lost 5 bases, and 8 bases lay in between. Germline CDR1 is WSHSY and CDR2 is SAAADI. The CDR3 has 13 amino acids. The CDR3 bases are TGCGCCAGCAGTGACGGGGGTGATCAGCCCCAGCATTTT. Translated, it gives CASSDGGDQPQHF.

This rearrangement joins TRBV7-2 to TRBJ2-1; TRBD1 aligns across 7 bases. The CDR3 loop spans 15 amino acids. With 2 bases clipped from V and 0 bases from J, the junction kept 1 base outside the gene matches. The germline gives CDR1 SGHTA, CDR2 FQGNSA. CDR3: CASSLWDSSYNEQFF. CDR3 nucleotide sequence: TGTGCCAGCAGCTTATGGGACAGCTCCTACAATGAGCAGTTCTTC.

The chain combines TRBV11-3 with TRBJ2-1; D is uncertain. The CDR3 extends over 17 amino acids. Per germline, CDR1 SGHNT and CDR2 YENEEA. Trimming pared 0 bases from V and 0 bases from J, leaving 12 bases between. CDR3 nucleotides: TGTGCCAGCAGCTTAGATCAAGGTCGAGGCTCCTACAATGAGCAGTTCTTC. It codes for CASSLDQGRGSYNEQFF.

This chain uses TRBV18 with TRBJ1-6; 8 bases match TRBD1. The germline CDR1 and CDR2 sequences are KGHSH and LQKENI. The CDR3 contains 14 residues. Losses at the gene ends were 5 bases for V and 10 bases for J; bases not matched to a gene: 7. The CDR3 coding sequence is TGTGCCAGCTCAGCGGACAGGGCGGGGTCACCCCTCCACTTT. Its protein is CASSADRAGSPLHF.

V and J are TRBV28 and TRBJ2-7, with TRBD1 identical over 9 bases. CDR1 is MDHEN, CDR2 SYDVKM, per germline. J lost 6 bases, V lost 3 bases, and 9 bases had no gene match. The CDR3 consists of 15 residues. In DNA, the CDR3 is TGTGCCAGCAGTTTCCCGGGACAGGGTGTCGGCGAGCAGTACTTC. It yields the protein CASSFPGQGVGEQYF.

Only a few counts were recorded for this clone. The chain joins TRBV7-9 to TRBJ2-5; maybe TRBD2 (6 bases). V gave up 2 bases and J gave up 5 bases, with 12 bases separating them. The germline gives CDR1 SEHNR, CDR2 FQNEAQ (reference sequence). There are 14 residues in the CDR3. The CDR3 sequence is CASSLTRERETQYF. In DNA, the CDR3 is TGTGCCAGCAGCTTAACGCGGGAAAGGGAGACCCAGTACTTC.

V gene TRBV27 combines with J gene TRBJ2-2, with 9 bases matching TRBD2. This CDR3 spans 17 amino acids. V lost 0 bases, J lost 6 bases, and 8 bases stayed unmatched. The germline gives CDR1 MNHEY, CDR2 SMNVEV (reference sequence). For the CDR3, the DNA is TGTGCCAGCAGTTTATCGGTCGCGGGAGGGCTCCCCGGGGAGCTGTTTTTT. Its protein is CASSLSVAGGLPGELFF.

V and J are TRBV2 and TRBJ1-5; unclear D gene. CDR1 is SNHLY and CDR2 is FYNNEI in the germline V gene. This CDR3 region has 12 residues. Trimming pared 8 bases from V and 0 bases from J, leaving 5 bases between. In DNA, the CDR3 is TGTGCCAGCCAGGATAGCAATCAGCCCCAGCATTTT. Its protein is CASQDSNQPQHF.

This clone has more than one count but fewer than ten. The chain joins TRBV12-3 or TRBV12-4 to TRBJ2-2, with D hard to call. Trimming cost V 4 bases and J 7 bases, with 7 bases left between them. This CDR3 has 12 amino acids. The CDR3: CASSYTVGELFF. CDR3 nucleotide sequence: TGTGCCAGCAGTTATACGGTCGGGGAGCTGTTTTTT.

Here the CDR3 reads CASSPGLTYEQYF. The CDR3, as DNA: TGTGCCAGCAGCCCGGGACTAACCTACGAGCAGTACTTC. The chain couples TRBV5-6 to TRBJ2-7, with 7 bases aligning to TRBD2. V shed 4 bases, J shed 2 bases, and the junction held 3 bases outside the gene matches. This CDR3 has 13 amino acids. CDR1 is SGHDT and CDR2 is YYEEEE in the germline V gene. Full variable domain (remainder filled in from reference TRBV5-6 and TRBJ2-7): DAGVTQSPTHLIKTRGQQVTLRCSPKSGHDTVSWYQQALGQGPQFIFQYYEEEERQRGNFPDRFSGHQFPNYSSELNVNALLLGDSALYLCASSPGLTYEQYFGPGTRLTVT.

The chain uses TRBV6-6 and TRBJ2-1; tentatively, D is TRBD2 (5 bases). CDR3 length equals 14 residues. Germline values: CDR1 MNHNY, CDR2 SVGAGI (reference sequence). V dropped 4 bases and J dropped 3 bases, with 10 bases sitting between them. CDR3 in amino acids: CASSLGAVYNEQFF. CDR3 in DNA: TGTGCCAGCAGTTTGGGAGCGGTCTACAATGAGCAGTTCTTC.

The rearrangement links TRBV28 to TRBJ1-1; D call uncertain. The V end lost 5 bases, the J end lost 4 bases, and 20 bases lay between the germline ends. Germline V gene sequence: CDR1 MDHEN, CDR2 SYDVKM. The CDR3 has 16 amino acids. The DNA of the CDR3 is TGTGCCAGCAGTCAGTTGGGAGTCAGGATGAGCACTGAAGCTTTCTTT. Amino acids: CASSQLGVRMSTEAFF.

The chain is built from TRBV9 and TRBJ2-7; a possible D gene is TRBD1 (5 bases). Germline V gives CDR1 SGDLS, CDR2 YYNGEE. V shed 7 bases and J shed 1 base, with 15 bases lying between them. CDR3 size: 14 residues. As DNA, the CDR3 is TGTGCCAGCTCCCTCGACAGCGCATCCTACGAGCAGTACTTC. This codes for CASSLDSASYEQYF.

This clone was seen a few times. The J gene is TRBJ2-4, the V gene TRBV5-6; 7 positions agree with TRBD1. The germline gives CDR1 SGHDT, CDR2 YYEEEE. J was trimmed by 6 bases and V by 6 bases; bases with no gene match: 3. The CDR3 extends over 12 amino acids. The CDR3 DNA reads as TGTGCCAGCACCCGGACAGGAAACATTCAGTACTTC. Translated: CASTRTGNIQYF. The complete variable domain, with remaining parts taken from reference TRBV5-6 and TRBJ2-4, reads DAGVTQSPTHLIKTRGQQVTLRCSPKSGHDTVSWYQQALGQGPQFIFQYYEEEERQRGNFPDRFSGHQFPNYSSELNVNALLLGDSALYLCASTRTGNIQYFGAGTRLSVL.

A word on this clone: Other nucleotide sequences from this sample produce the same CDR3. The chain links TRBV24-1 to TRBJ2-3; 8 bases line up with TRBD1. The ends lost 3 bases at V and 0 bases at J; junction bases unmatched: 4. In germline, CDR1 is KGHDR, CDR2 SFDVKD. This CDR3 is 16 amino acids long. The CDR3 protein is CATSDLTGASTDTQYF. For the CDR3, the DNA is TGTGCCACCAGTGATCTGACAGGGGCGAGCACAGATACGCAGTATTTT.

This chain connects TRBV30 to TRBJ2-5; 8 bases fit TRBD1. The CDR3 totals 13 residues. Trimming at V came to 5 bases and at J to 7 bases, leaving 9 bases not matched to a gene. Germline V gene lookup returns CDR1 GTSNPN and CDR2 SVGIG (reference sequence). The CDR3 bases are TGTGCCTGGGACAGGGGTGGGGCGGCGACCCAGTACTTC. Its translation: CAWDRGGAATQYF. Supplemented by reference TRBV30 and TRBJ2-5, the full variable domain reads SQTIHQWPATLVQPVGSPLSLECTVEGTSNPNLYWYRQAAGRGLQLLFYSVGIGQISSEVPQNLSASRPQDRQFILSSKKLLLSDSGFYLCAWDRGGAATQYFGPGTRLLVL.